This entry lists 16 T cell receptor beta chains sequenced from one sample in a study of early T cells in non-severe SARS-CoV-2 infection. TCRdb processed the 5' RACE reads anew with MiXCR; each CDR3 protein has one entry. The sample carries about 40,000 distinct CDR3 sequences, around 6.3% recorded once. The starting material was whole blood, obtained at baseline. These receptors originate from an adult who was a healthcare worker with PCR-confirmed SARS-CoV-2 infection or an uninfected control (not recorded which).

This clonotype was seen many times. This sequence joins TRBV28 and TRBJ1-1, with D possibly being TRBD1 (5 bases). Germline V lookup: CDR1 MDHEN, CDR2 SYDVKM. Trimming removed 8 bases at V and 0 bases at J, with 7 bases between. CDR3 length: 12 residues. The CDR3 nucleotides read TGTGCCAGCTGGGGGGTGAACACTGAAGCTTTCTTT. The encoded protein is CASWGVNTEAFF.

The table lists this clonotype with many counts. The rearrangement uses TRBV6-4 and TRBJ1-1; no clear D. Trimming left V 0 bases short and J 0 bases short, with 2 bases between. Germline CDR1 MRHNA, CDR2 SNTAGT. The CDR3 spans 13 residues. The CDR3 DNA is TGTGCCAGCAGTGACTCGGTGAACACTGAAGCTTTCTTT. Translating gives CASSDSVNTEAFF.

This clonotype turned up a few times. This chain joins TRBV28 and TRBJ1-3, with 7 bases aligning to TRBD1. Germline V lookup: CDR1 MDHEN, CDR2 SYDVKM. This CDR3 is 15 amino acids long. Trimming cost V 5 bases and J 4 bases; bases outside gene matches: 8. The CDR3 protein is CASSPDRAPGNTIYF. The CDR3 DNA follows: TGTGCCAGCAGTCCCGACAGGGCCCCCGGAAACACCATATATTTT.

This clonotype was found many times. The V and J genes are TRBV7-9 and TRBJ2-2; a possible D gene is TRBD1 (5 bases). The length of the CDR3 is 15 residues. Looked up from germline, CDR1 is SEHNR and CDR2 is FQNEAQ (reference sequence). Deletions cut 2 bases from V and 4 bases from J, with 11 bases between. CDR3 sequence: CASSLTQASTGELFF. As DNA, the CDR3 is TGTGCCAGCAGCTTAACACAGGCGTCCACCGGGGAGCTGTTTTTT.

This clonotype turned up a few times. The chain links TRBV5-1 to TRBJ2-5; D is unclear. V lost 0 bases and J lost 5, with 11 bases in between. The CDR3 covers 14 residues. Germline V lookup: CDR1 SGHRS, CDR2 YFSETQ. Written as DNA, the CDR3 is TGCGCCAGCAGCTTGGGAACCGGAGCGGAGACCCAGTACTTC. It yields the protein CASSLGTGAETQYF.

This clonotype was seen a handful of times. The CDR3 loop reads CASSLQGRETQYF. The CDR3 nucleotides read TGTGCCAGCAGCTTACAGGGGAGAGAGACCCAGTACTTC. This rearrangement joins TRBV7-3 to TRBJ2-5, with D possibly TRBD1 on 6 matching bases. This CDR3 is built from 13 residues. Germline V CDR1 and CDR2: SGHTA, FQGTGA. The V gene lost 2 bases and the J gene lost 4 bases, with 8 bases spanning the gap.

There are a few counts of this clonotype. V is TRBV10-2 and J is TRBJ1-5, with D perhaps TRBD1 (5 bases). Trimming stripped 0 bases from V and 7 bases from J, with 16 bases between. Germline assignment: CDR1 WSHSY and CDR2 SAAADI. The CDR3 consists of 16 residues. CDR3 in DNA: TGCGCCAGCAGTGAGTCGGGCCGCTTCGGGGGGCAGCCCCAGCATTTT. Translating gives CASSESGRFGGQPQHF.

This clonotype was recorded at least ten times. The rearrangement joins TRBV19 to TRBJ1-2; the match to TRBD1 covers 9 bases. Germline V gives CDR1 LNHDA, CDR2 SQIVND (reference sequence). The CDR3 covers 17 residues. With 3 bases clipped from V and 2 bases from J, the junction kept 10 bases outside the gene matches. The CDR3 reads CASSIPPGQGTNYGYTF. CDR3 coding DNA: TGTGCCAGTAGTATCCCCCCGGGACAGGGAACGAACTATGGCTACACCTTC. The entire variable domain, with the rest obtained from reference TRBV19 and TRBJ1-2, is as follows: DGGITQSPKYLFRKEGQNVTLSCEQNLNHDAMYWYRQDPGQGLRLIYYSQIVNDFQKGDIAEGYSVSREKKESFPLTVTSAQKNPTAFYLCASSIPPGQGTNYGYTFGSGTRLTVV.

This clonotype was counted many times. The V call is TRBV11-1, the J call TRBJ2-3; 10 bases line up with TRBD1. After removal of 6 bases from V and 4 bases from J, the junction contained 7 bases not matched to a gene. Germline CDR1 and CDR2: SGHAT and FQDESV (reference sequence). The CDR3 has 15 residues. DNA of the CDR3: TGTGCCAGCAGTCCCCGGACAGGGGGGGCAGATACGCAGTATTTT. Translating gives CASSPRTGGADTQYF.

This clonotype occurred a few times. This chain connects TRBV29-1 to TRBJ1-2, with D perhaps TRBD1 (5 bases). Trimming shortened V by 2 bases and J by 5 bases, and 12 bases separated the two germline ends. This CDR3 has 13 amino acids. CDR1 and CDR2 from the germline V gene are SQVTM and ANQGSEA. CDR3 region: CSVETGGRYGYTF. The DNA of the CDR3 is TGCAGCGTTGAAACGGGGGGTCGGTATGGCTACACCTTC.

The V call is TRBV7-8, the J call TRBJ2-5; weak D call: TRBD2 (5 bases). This CDR3 spans 13 amino acids. The germline V gene encodes CDR1 SGHVS and CDR2 FQNEAQ. V lost 4 bases, J lost 7 bases, and 13 bases lay in between. The CDR3 bases are TGTGCCAGCAGCTGGGAGAGATTTGGGACCCAGTACTTC. Its translation: CASSWERFGTQYF.

This clonotype was seen ten or more times. The rearrangement joins TRBV4-3 to TRBJ1-6; no firm D call. This CDR3 has 14 amino acids. The germline CDR1 and CDR2 sequences are LGHNA and YSLEER. V was trimmed by 4 bases and J by 7 bases, leaving 11 bases between them. The CDR3 region is CASSPARLNSPLHF. DNA of the CDR3: TGCGCCAGCAGCCCGGCGCGTCTGAATTCACCCCTCCACTTT.

This clonotype was recorded many times. The chain carries TRBV7-2 and TRBJ2-1; 8 nucleotides match TRBD2. The CDR3 extends over 15 amino acids. CDR1 is SGHTA, CDR2 FQGNSA, per germline. Germline trimming cut 1 base from V and 7 bases from J; bases unmatched to any gene: 6. The CDR3 spells CASSLVSGATNEQFF. CDR3 DNA sequence: TGTGCCAGCAGCTTAGTTAGCGGGGCGACAAATGAGCAGTTCTTC. Looking up the rest from reference TRBV7-2 and TRBJ2-1 gives the full variable domain: GAGVSQSPSNKVTEKGKDVELRCDPISGHTALYWYRQSLGQGLEFLIYFQGNSAPDKSGLPSDRFSAERTGGSVSTLTIQRTQQEDSAVYLCASSLVSGATNEQFFGPGTRLTVL.

In this sample, this clonotype turned up a few times. The V gene is TRBV12-3 or TRBV12-4, the J gene TRBJ2-5; possibly TRBD1 for D (5 bases). CDR3 length equals 13 residues. Trimming took 6 bases from V and 2 from J, leaving 10 bases between them. CDR3 protein: CASSVGPQETQYF. In DNA, the CDR3 is TGTGCCAGCAGCGTGGGGCCTCAAGAGACCCAGTACTTC.

This clonotype was recorded a few times. CDR3 bases: TGTGCCAGCAGTCCGGCAGAGGCTTACACAGATACGCAGTATTTT. Residues: CASSPAEAYTDTQYF. The V call is TRBV28, the J call TRBJ2-3, with no clear D. This CDR3 is 15 amino acids long. The germline CDR1 and CDR2 sequences are MDHEN and SYDVKM. The ends were cut back, 5 bases at V and 2 bases at J, with 14 bases in the middle.

This clonotype appeared many times. This chain links TRBV5-1 with TRBJ2-3; 15 nucleotides match TRBD2. V lost 0 bases to trimming and J lost 0 bases; unmatched junction nucleotides: 8. CDR1 and CDR2 (germline): SGHRS, YFSETQ. The CDR3 is 20 residues long. This chain's CDR3 is CASSLAPGLAGGPSTDTQYF. Here the CDR3 DNA reads TGCGCCAGCAGCTTGGCCCCGGGACTAGCGGGGGGACCTAGCACAGATACGCAGTATTTT. Supplemented by reference TRBV5-1 and TRBJ2-3, the full variable domain reads KAGVTQTPRYLIKTRGQQVTLSCSPISGHRSVSWYQQTPGQGLQFLFEYFSETQRNKGNFPGRFSGRQFSNSRSEMNVSTLELGDSALYLCASSLAPGLAGGPSTDTQYFGPGTRLTVL.